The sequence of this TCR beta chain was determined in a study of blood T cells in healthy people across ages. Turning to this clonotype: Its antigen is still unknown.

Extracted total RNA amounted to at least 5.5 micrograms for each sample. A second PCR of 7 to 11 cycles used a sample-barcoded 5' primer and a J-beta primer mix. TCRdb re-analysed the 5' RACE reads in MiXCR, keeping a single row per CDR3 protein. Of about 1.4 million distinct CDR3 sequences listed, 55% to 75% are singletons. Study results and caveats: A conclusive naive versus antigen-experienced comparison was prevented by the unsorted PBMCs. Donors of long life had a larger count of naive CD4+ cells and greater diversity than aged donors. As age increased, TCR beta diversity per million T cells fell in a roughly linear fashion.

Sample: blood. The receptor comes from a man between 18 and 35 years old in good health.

The CDR3 nucleotides are TGTGCCACCAGCAGAGATGGTGGGGTTTACGAGCAGTACTTC. It is translated as CATSRDGGVYEQYF. The chain has TRBV15 and TRBJ2-7; no firm D call. The CDR3 totals 14 residues. CDR1 and CDR2 (germline): LNHNV, YYDKDF (reference sequence). V lost 0 bases to trimming and J lost 4 bases, with 10 bases between them.